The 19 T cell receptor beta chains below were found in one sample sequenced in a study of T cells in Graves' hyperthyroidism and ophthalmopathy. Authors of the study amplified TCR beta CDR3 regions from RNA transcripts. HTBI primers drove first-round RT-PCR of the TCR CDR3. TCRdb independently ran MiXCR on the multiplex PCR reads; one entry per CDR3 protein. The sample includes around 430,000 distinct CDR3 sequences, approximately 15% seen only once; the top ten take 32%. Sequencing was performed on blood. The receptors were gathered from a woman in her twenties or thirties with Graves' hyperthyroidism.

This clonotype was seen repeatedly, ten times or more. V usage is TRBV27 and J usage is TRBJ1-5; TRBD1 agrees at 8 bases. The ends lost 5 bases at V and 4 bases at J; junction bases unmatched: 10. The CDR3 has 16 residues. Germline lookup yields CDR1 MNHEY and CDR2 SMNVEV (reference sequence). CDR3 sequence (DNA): TGTGCCAGCAGTCCTAGGACAGGGTTAGGGAATCAGCCCCAGCATTTT. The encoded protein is CASSPRTGLGNQPQHF.

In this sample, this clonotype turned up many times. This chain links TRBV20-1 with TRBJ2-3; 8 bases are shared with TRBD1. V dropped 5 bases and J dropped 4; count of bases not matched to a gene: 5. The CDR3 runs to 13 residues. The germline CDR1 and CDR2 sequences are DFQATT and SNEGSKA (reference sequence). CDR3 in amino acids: CSASRTGSDTQYF. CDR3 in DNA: TGCAGTGCTTCCCGGACAGGGTCAGATACGCAGTATTTT.

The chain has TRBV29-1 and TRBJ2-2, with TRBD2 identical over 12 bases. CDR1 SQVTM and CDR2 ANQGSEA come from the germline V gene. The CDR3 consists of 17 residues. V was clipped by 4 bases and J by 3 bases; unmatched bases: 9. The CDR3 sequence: CSVGTSGRRWDTGELFF. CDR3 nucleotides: TGCAGCGTTGGCACTAGCGGGAGGAGGTGGGACACCGGGGAGCTGTTTTTT.

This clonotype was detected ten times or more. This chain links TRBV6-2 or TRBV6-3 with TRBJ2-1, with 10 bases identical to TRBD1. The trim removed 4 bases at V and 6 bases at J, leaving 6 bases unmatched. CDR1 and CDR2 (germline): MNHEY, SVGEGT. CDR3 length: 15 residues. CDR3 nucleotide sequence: TGTGCCAGCAGTTTACCGGGACAGGGGTCCAATGAGCAGTTCTTC. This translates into CASSLPGQGSNEQFF.

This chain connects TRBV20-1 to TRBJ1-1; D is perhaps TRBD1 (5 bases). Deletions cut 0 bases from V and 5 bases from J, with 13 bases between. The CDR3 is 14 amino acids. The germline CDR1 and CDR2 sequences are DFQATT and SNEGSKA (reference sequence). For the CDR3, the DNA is TGCAGTGCTAGAGATCGCAGGGCTAATACTGAAGCTTTCTTT. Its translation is CSARDRRANTEAFF.

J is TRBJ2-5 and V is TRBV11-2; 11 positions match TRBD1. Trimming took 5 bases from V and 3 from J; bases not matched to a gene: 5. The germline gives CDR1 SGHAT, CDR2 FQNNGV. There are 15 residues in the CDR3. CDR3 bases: TGTGCCAGCAGCCCCAGGACAGGGGGCAAAGAGACCCAGTACTTC. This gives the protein CASSPRTGGKETQYF.

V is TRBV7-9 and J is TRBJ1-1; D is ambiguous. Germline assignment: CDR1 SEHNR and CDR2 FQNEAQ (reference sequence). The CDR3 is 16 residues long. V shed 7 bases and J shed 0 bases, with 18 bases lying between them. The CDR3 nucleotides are TGTGCCAGCAACCGAAACCTAGGAGTGCTGAACACTGAAGCTTTCTTT. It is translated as CASNRNLGVLNTEAFF. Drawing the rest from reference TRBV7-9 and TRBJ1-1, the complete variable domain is DTGVSQNPRHKITKRGQNVTFRCDPISEHNRLYWYRQTLGQGPEFLTYFQNEAQLEKSRLLSDRFSAERPKGSFSTLEIQRTEQGDSAMYLCASNRNLGVLNTEAFFGQGTRLTVV.

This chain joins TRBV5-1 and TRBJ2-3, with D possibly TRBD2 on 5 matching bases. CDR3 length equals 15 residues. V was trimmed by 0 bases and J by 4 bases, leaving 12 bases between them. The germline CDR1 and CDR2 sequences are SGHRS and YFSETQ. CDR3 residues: CASSLGDGAADTQYF. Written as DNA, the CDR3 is TGCGCCAGCAGCTTGGGAGACGGAGCGGCAGATACGCAGTATTTT.

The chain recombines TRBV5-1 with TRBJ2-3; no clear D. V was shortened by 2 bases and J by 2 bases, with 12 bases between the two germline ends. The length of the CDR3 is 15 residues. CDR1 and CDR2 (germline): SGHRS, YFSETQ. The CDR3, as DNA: TGCGCCAGCAGCTTAGACGAAACAAACACAGATACGCAGTATTTT. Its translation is CASSLDETNTDTQYF.

The CDR3 reads CASSFPREGVEQYF. The CDR3 DNA reads TGTGCCAGCAGTTTCCCGCGGGAGGGCGTGGAGCAGTACTTC. The V and J genes are TRBV28 and TRBJ2-7; 9 positions match TRBD2. V shed 3 bases, J shed 7 bases, and the junction held 7 bases outside the gene matches. This CDR3 comprises 14 residues. Germline values: CDR1 MDHEN, CDR2 SYDVKM.

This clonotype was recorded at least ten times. The CDR3 loop reads CASRTNRGGSNQPQHF. The CDR3 region has the DNA TGTGCCAGCAGGACCAACCGGGGAGGGTCGAATCAGCCCCAGCATTTT. V is TRBV28 and J is TRBJ1-5; D not certain. The CDR3 covers 16 residues. Germline-derived CDR1 and CDR2 are MDHEN and SYDVKM. V lost 6 bases and J lost 4, with 19 bases in between.

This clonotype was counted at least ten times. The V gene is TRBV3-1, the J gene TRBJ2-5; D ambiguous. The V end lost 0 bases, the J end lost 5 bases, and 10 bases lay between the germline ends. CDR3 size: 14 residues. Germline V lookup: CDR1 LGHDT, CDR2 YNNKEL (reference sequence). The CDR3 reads CASSQEGSSETQYF. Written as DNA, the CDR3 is TGTGCCAGCAGCCAAGAGGGTAGCTCTGAGACCCAGTACTTC.

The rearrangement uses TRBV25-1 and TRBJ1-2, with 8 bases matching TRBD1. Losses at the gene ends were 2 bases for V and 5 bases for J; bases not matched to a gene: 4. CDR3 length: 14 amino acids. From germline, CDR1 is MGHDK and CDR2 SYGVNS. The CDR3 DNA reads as TGTGCCAGCAGTGAACCAACAGGGGGGTATGGCTACACCTTC. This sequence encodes CASSEPTGGYGYTF.

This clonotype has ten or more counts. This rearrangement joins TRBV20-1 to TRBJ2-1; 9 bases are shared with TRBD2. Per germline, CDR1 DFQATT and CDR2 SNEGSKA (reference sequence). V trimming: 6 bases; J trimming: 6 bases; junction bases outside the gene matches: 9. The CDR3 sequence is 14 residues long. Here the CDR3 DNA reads TGCAGTGCCCTCTTCCCTAGCGGGATCAATGAGCAGTTCTTC. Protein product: CSALFPSGINEQFF.

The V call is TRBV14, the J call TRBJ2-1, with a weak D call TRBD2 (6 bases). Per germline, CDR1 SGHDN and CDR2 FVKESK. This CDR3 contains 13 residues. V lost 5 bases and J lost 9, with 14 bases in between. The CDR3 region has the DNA TGTGCCAGCAGCTCTCTCAGACTAGGTGAGCAGTTCTTC. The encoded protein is CASSSLRLGEQFF. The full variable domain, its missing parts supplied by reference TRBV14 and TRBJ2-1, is EAGVTQFPSHSVIEKGQTVTLRCDPISGHDNLYWYRRVMGKEIKFLLHFVKESKQDESGMPNNRFLAERTGGTYSTLKVQPAELEDSGVYFCASSSLRLGEQFFGPGTRLTVL.

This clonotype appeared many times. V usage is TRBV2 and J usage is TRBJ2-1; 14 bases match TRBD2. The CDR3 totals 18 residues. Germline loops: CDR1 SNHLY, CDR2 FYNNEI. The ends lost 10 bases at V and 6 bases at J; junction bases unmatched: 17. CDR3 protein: CATSGHPGLAGASNEQFF. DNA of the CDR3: TGTGCCACGAGCGGACATCCGGGACTAGCGGGAGCCTCCAATGAGCAGTTCTTC.

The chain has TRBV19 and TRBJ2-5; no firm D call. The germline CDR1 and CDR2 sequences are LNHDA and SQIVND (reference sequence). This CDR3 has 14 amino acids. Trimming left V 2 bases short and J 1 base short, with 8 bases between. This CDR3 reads CASSIREGQETQYF. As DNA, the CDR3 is TGTGCCAGTAGTATACGCGAAGGCCAAGAGACCCAGTACTTC.

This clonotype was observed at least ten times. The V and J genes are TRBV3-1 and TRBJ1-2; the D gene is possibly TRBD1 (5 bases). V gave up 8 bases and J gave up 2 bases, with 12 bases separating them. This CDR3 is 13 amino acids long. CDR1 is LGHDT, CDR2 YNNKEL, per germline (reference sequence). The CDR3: CASLGGRNYGYTF. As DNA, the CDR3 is TGTGCCAGCCTGGGGGGGAGAAACTATGGCTACACCTTC.

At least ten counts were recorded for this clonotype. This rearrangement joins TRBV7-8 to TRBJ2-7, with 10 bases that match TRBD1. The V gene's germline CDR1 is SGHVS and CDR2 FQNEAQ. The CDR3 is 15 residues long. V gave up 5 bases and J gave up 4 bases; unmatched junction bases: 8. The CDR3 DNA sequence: TGTGCCAGCAGCGTCGGTCCGGGACAGGGGTACGAGCAGTACTTC. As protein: CASSVGPGQGYEQYF.